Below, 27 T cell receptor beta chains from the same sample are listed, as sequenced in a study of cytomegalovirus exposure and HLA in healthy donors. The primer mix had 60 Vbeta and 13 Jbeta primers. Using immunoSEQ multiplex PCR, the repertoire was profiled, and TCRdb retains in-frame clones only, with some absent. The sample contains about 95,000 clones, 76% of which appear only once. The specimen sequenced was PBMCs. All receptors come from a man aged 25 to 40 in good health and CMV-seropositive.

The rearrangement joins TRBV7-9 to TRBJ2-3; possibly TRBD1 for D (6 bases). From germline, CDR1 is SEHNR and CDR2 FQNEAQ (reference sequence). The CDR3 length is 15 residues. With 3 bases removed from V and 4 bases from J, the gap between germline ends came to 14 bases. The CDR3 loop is CASSFLSQGSDTQYF. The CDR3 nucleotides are TGTGCCAGCAGCTTTCTTTCCCAGGGGTCAGATACGCAGTATTTT.

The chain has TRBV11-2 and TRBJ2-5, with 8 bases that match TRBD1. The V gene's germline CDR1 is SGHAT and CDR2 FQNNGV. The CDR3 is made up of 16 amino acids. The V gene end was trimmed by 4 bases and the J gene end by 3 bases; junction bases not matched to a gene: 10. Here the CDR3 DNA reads TGTGCCAGCAGCTCCCTGGTAGACAGGGGAAAAGAGACCCAGTACTTC. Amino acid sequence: CASSSLVDRGKETQYF.

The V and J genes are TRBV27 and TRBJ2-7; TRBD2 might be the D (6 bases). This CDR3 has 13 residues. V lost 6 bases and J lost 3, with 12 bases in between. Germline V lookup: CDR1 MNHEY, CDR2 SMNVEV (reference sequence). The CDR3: CASSSGGLYEQYF. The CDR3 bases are TGTGCCAGCAGCAGCGGAGGGCTCTACGAGCAGTACTTC.

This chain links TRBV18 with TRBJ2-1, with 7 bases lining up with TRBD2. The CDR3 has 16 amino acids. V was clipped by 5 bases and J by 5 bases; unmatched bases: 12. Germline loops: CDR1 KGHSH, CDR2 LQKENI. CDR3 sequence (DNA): TGTGCCAGCTCAAAGGGTCGGCGGGAGTTCGACAATGAGCAGTTCTTC. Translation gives CASSKGRREFDNEQFF.

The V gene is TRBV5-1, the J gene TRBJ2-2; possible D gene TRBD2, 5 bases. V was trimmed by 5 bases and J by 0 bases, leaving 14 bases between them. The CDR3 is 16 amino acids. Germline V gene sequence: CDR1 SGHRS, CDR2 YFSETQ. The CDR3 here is CASRDGRVANTGELFF. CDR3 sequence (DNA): TGCGCCAGCAGGGACGGGCGGGTGGCGAACACCGGGGAGCTGTTTTTT.

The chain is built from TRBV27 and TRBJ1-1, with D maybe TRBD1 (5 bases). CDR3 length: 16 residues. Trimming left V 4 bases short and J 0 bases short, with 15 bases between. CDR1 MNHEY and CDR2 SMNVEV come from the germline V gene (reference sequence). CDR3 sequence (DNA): TGTGCCAGCAGTTGGGGAGGGGCAGGTTTGAACACTGAAGCTTTCTTT. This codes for CASSWGGAGLNTEAFF.

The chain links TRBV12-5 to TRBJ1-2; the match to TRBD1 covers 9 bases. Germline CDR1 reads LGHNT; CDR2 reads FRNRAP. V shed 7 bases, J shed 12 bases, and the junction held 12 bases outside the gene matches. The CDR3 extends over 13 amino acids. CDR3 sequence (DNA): TGTGCTAGTGCCCAGGTGGGACAGGGCCCTCACACCTTC. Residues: CASAQVGQGPHTF.

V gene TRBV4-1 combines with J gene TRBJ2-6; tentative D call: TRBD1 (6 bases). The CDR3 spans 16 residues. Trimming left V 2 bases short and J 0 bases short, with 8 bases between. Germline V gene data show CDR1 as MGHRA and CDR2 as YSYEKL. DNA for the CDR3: TGCGCCAGCAGCCAATCGGACAGCTCTGGGGCCAACGTCCTGACTTTC. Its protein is CASSQSDSSGANVLTF.

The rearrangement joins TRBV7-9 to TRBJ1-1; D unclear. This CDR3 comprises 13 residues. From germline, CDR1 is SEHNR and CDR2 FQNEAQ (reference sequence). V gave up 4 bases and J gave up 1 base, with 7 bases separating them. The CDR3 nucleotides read TGTGCCAGCAGCTCCTCAGGGAACACTGAAGCTTTCTTT. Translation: CASSSSGNTEAFF.

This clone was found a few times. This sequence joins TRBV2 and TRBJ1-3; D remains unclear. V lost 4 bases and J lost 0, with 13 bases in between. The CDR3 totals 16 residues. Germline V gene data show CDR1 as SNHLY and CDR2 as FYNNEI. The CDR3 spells CASSVEGFLSGNTIYF. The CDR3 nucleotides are TGTGCCAGCAGTGTGGAGGGATTCCTCTCTGGAAACACCATATATTTT.

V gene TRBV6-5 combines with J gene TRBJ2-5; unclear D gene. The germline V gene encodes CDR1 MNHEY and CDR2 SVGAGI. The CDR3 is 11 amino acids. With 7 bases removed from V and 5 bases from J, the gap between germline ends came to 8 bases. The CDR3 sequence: CASNSGETQYF. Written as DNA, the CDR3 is TGTGCCAGCAATTCCGGGGAGACCCAGTACTTC.

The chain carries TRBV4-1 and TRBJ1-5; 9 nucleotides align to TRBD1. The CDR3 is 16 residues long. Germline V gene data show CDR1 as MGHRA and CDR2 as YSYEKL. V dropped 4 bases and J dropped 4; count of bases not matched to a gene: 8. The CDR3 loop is CASSRSSGTGNQPQHF. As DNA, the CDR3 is TGCGCCAGCAGCCGATCTTCCGGGACAGGGAATCAGCCCCAGCATTTT.

The CDR3 region is CASSEGDSSSYEQYV. In nucleotides, the CDR3 is TGTGCCAGCAGTGAGGGGGACTCTAGCTCCTACGAGCAGTACGTC. The rearrangement joins TRBV6-1 to TRBJ2-7, with D possibly TRBD2 on 6 matching bases. The CDR3 contains 15 residues. The V end was cut by 3 bases, the J end by 0 bases, with 12 bases between. Germline CDR1 MNHNS, CDR2 SASEGT.

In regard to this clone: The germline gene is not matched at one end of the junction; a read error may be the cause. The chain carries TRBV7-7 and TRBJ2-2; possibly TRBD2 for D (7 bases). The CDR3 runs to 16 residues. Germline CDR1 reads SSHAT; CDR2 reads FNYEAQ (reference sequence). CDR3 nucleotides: TGTGCTAGCAGCTTAGAACAGGGAGGGGACACCGGGGAGCTGTTTTTT. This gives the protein CASSLEQGGDTGELFF.

In nucleotides, the CDR3 is TGTGCCAGCAGCTTGGTTAGGTGGAGGGCTTTCTTT. This translates into CASSLVRWRAFF. The chain joins TRBV5-8 to TRBJ1-1; no reliable D call. The germline V gene has CDR1 SGHTS and CDR2 YDEGEE. CDR3 size: 12 residues. The germline V and J ends were trimmed by 0 bases and 11 bases, with 11 bases remaining between them.

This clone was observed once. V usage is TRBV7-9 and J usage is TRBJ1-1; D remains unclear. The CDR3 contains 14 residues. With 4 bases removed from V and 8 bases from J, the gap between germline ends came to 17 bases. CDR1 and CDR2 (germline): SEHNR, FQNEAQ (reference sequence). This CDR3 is CASSSNFPSVEAFF. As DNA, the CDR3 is TGTGCCAGCAGCTCAAATTTTCCCTCGGTCGAAGCTTTCTTT.

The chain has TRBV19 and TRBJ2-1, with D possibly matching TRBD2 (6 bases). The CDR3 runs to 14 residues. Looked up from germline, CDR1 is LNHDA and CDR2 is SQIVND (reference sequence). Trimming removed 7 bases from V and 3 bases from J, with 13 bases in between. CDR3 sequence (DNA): TGTGCCAGTAAGGGAGGAAATTTCTACAATGAGCAGTTCTTC. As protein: CASKGGNFYNEQFF.

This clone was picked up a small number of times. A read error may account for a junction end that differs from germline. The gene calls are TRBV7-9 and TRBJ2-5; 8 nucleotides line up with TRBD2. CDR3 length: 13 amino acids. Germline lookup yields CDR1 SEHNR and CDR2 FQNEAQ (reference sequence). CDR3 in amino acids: CSSSLGLEETQYF. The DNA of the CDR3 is TGTTCCAGCAGCTTGGGACTAGAGGAGACCCAGTACTTC.

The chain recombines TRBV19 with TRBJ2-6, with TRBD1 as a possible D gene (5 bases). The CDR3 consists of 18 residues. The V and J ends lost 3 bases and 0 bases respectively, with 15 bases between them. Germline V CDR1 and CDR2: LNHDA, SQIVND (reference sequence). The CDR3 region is CASSMGIGASSGANVLTF. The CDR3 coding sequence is TGTGCCAGTAGTATGGGCATTGGGGCCAGCTCTGGGGCCAACGTCCTGACTTTC.

Written as DNA, the CDR3 is TGCGCCAGCAGCTTAACAGACTCCTACGAGCAGTACTTC. Its translation is CASSLTDSYEQYF. The V call is TRBV5-1, the J call TRBJ2-7; D is unclear. This CDR3 region has 13 residues. Trimming took 2 bases from V and 0 from J, leaving 6 bases between them. The germline V gene has CDR1 SGHRS and CDR2 YFSETQ.

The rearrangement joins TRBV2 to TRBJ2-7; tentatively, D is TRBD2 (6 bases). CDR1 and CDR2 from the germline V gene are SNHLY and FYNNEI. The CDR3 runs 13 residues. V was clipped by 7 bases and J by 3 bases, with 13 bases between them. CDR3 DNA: TGTGCCAGCAATGGAGGGAAATACTACGAGCAGTACTTC. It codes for CASNGGKYYEQYF.

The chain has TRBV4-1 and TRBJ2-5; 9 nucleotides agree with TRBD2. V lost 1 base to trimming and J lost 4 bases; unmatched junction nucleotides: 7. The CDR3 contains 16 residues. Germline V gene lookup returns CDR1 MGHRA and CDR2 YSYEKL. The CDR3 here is CASSQGHGGGAETQYF. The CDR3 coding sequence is TGCGCCAGCAGCCAAGGTCATGGCGGGGGGGCAGAGACCCAGTACTTC.

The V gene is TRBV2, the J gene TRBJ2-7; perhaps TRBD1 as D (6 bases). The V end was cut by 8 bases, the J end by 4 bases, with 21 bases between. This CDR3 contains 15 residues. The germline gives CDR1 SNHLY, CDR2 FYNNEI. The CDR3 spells CASARQGPKAYEQYF. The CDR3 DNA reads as TGTGCCAGCGCTCGGCAGGGGCCCAAGGCTTACGAGCAGTACTTC.

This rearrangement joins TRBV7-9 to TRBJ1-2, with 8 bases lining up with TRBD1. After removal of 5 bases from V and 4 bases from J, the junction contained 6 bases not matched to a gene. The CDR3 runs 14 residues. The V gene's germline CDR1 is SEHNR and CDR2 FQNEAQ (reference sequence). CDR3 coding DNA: TGTGCCAGCAGCGGCGGACAGGGCCTCTATGGCTACACCTTC. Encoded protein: CASSGGQGLYGYTF.

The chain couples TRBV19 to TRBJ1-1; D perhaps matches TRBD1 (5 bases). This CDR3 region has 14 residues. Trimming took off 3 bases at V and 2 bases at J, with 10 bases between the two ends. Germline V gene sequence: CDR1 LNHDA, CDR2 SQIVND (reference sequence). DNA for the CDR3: TGTGCCAGTAGTATGGCAGGGCACAACACTGAAGCTTTCTTT. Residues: CASSMAGHNTEAFF. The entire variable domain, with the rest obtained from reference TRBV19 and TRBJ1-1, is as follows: DGGITQSPKYLFRKEGQNVTLSCEQNLNHDAMYWYRQDPGQGLRLIYYSQIVNDFQKGDIAEGYSVSREKKESFPLTVTSAQKNPTAFYLCASSMAGHNTEAFFGQGTRLTVV.

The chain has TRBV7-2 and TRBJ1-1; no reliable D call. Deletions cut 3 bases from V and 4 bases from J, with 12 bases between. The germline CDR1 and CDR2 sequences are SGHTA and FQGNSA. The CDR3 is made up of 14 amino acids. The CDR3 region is CASSLGRPSTEAFF. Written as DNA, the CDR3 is TGTGCCAGCAGCTTGGGCCGACCCAGCACTGAAGCTTTCTTT.

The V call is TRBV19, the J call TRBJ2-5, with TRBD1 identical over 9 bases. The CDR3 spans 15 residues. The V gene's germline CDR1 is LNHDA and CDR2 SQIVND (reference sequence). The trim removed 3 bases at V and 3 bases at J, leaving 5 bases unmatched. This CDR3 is CASSMATGGEETQYF. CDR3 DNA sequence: TGTGCCAGTAGTATGGCGACAGGGGGGGAAGAGACCCAGTACTTC.